This TCR beta chain is from a study of vaccination effects on CD4 cells after COVID-19. The overall study: Post-vaccine sample collection fell at a median of 72 days after the second dose. Whole-study results and caveats: By a late point after vaccination, infection- and vaccine-induced clones had shrunk markedly through clonal contraction.

A word on this clone: The antigen remains undetermined.

The data were produced by immunoSEQ multiplex PCR, yet TCRdb's version contains in-frame clones alone and is incomplete. The sample carries some 60,000 clones, 78% recorded once. Cells that had been cultured for ten to eleven days were the source of isolated CD4+ T cells. All study participants received two doses of BNT162b2 or mRNA-1273 vaccine. Recipients of the vaccine had no prior SARS-CoV-2 infection and negative nucleocapsid antibodies. Days 3 and 7 were when half the medium was replaced with IL-2 medium. The input for sequencing was CD4+ T cells from PBMCs cultured without peptide, taken after COVID-19 vaccination. The origin of this receptor is a human donor who received a COVID-19 vaccine.

The CDR3 coding sequence is TGTGCCAGTAGTGGCAGGGAAGAAAACATTCAGTACTTC. It specifies CASSGREENIQYF. The chain has TRBV19 and TRBJ2-4, with TRBD1 as a possible D gene (5 bases). The V end lost 5 bases, the J end lost 5 bases, and 10 bases lay between the germline ends. This CDR3 has 13 amino acids. Germline-derived CDR1 and CDR2 are LNHDA and SQIVND (reference sequence).